Included here is one TCR beta chain sequence, with context. The antigen is undetermined. The data were taken from a study of shared clonotypes between healthy human individuals. Here immunoSEQ multiplex PCR was the method, and the copy in TCRdb shows in-frame clones only, minus some. Among some 2 million clones listed, less than 95% were seen once. V lost 5 bases, J lost 0 bases, and 15 bases lay in between. The length of the CDR3 is 16 residues. Per the germline V gene, CDR1 is MGHRA and CDR2 is YSYEKL. The naive CD8 population came from CD45RO-negative cells selected for CCR7, without terminally differentiated effector memory CD45RA+ cells. Healthy HIV-negative adults without recent acute infections or vaccinations served as donors. Study-level results: In general, naive subsets displayed greater estimated richness than memory subsets did.

This receptor was obtained from a young man in good health. The sample was naive CD8+ T cells sorted from blood. J is TRBJ2-3 and V is TRBV4-1; possible D gene TRBD1, 6 bases. For the CDR3, the DNA is TGCGCCAGCAGCGAGGGGGTCTTGAGTAGCACAGATACGCAGTATTTT. This translates into CASSEGVLSSTDTQYF.